A selection of T cell receptor beta chains follows, all from one sample in a study of blood T cell repertoires in COVID-19. TCRdb's table, derived via immunoSEQ multiplex PCR, lists solely in-frame clones and lacks some. Of 350,000 to 400,000 clones in the sample, 90% were seen once. The specimen was peripheral blood. The receptors derive from a man aged 18 to 30 with active or convalescent COVID-19. Each CDR3 is given with its conserved first and last residue. The D gene is left open where the match is weak. Rows may omit the clone size; those that give it use once, few, many or a size class.

D	size	V	J	DNA	CDR3
NA	NA	TRBV6-2/TRBV6-3	TRBJ1-5	TGTGCCAGCAGCCCCACGTGGCTCCCCCAGCATTTT	CASSPTWLPQHF
NA	NA	TRBV19	TRBJ1-1	TGTGCCAGTAGTTTGACAGTCAACACTGAAGCTTTCTTT	CASSLTVNTEAFF
NA	NA	TRBV5-1	TRBJ2-5	TGCGCCCGCAGGGGGGGGGCTGGGTACCAAGAGACCCAGTACTTC	CARRGGAGYQETQYF
NA	NA	TRBV19	TRBJ1-5	TGTGCCAGTAGTATAGATGGGAGGCAGCCCCAGCATTTT	CASSIDGRQPQHF
NA	NA	TRBV7-3	TRBJ2-2	TGTGCCAGCAGCTTGGAGATATCCACCGGGGAGCTGTTTTTT	CASSLEISTGELFF
NA	few	TRBV9	TRBJ1-1	TGTGCCAGCAGCGAAGCCGGGACAAGCCTTCGGGCTTTCTTT	CASSEAGTSLRAFF
TRBD1	NA	TRBV27	TRBJ1-6	TGTGCCAGCAGTCCGAACGGACAGGAAAATAATTCACCCCTCCACTTT	CASSPNGQENNSPLHF
TRBD2	NA	TRBV6-5	TRBJ2-5	TGTGCCAGCAGTCCGACTAGCGGGGCGCCGGGGACCCAGTACTTC	CASSPTSGAPGTQYF
NA	NA	TRBV5-6	TRBJ1-6	TGTGCCAGCAGCTGGAGGGGTGCGTTCCTCAGCTCCTATAATTCACCCCTCCACTTT	CASSWRGAFLSSYNSPLHF
TRBD1	NA	TRBV28	TRBJ2-5	TGTGCCAGCAGCCGGACGGGACAGTCCTGGGAGACCCAGTACTTC	CASSRTGQSWETQYF
NA	NA	TRBV12-3/TRBV12-4	TRBJ2-7	TGTGCCAGCAGTTTAGAGGGGAACGAGCAGTACTTC	CASSLEGNEQYF
TRBD1	NA	TRBV3-1/TRBV3-2	TRBJ1-4	TGTGCCAGCAGCCTGGACAGGGCTGAAAAACTGTTTTTT	CASSLDRAEKLFF
TRBD2	NA	TRBV5-1	TRBJ2-2	TGCGCCAGCAGCCGACTAGCGGGATATACCACCGGGGAGCTGTTTTTT	CASSRLAGYTTGELFF
TRBD1	few	TRBV28	TRBJ1-2	TGTGCCAGCAGTTTATACAGGGGTGGCTACACCTTC	CASSLYRGGYTF
NA	once	TRBV7-8	TRBJ1-2	TGTGCCAGCAGCTTAGCCTACAGCTATGGCTACACCTTC	CASSLAYSYGYTF
NA	NA	TRBV9	TRBJ1-6	TGTGCCCGCAGCGTCGGGGGGGGGTACTCACCCCTCCACTTT	CARSVGGGYSPLHF
NA	once	TRBV7-2	TRBJ1-6	TGTGCCAGCAGCTTGGGGGGGGCTTCACCCCTCCACTTT	CASSLGGASPLHF
TRBD1	NA	TRBV5-1	TRBJ1-6	TGCGCCAGCAGCTTGGATACGCAGGGGGTTAATTCACCCCTCCACTTT	CASSLDTQGVNSPLHF
NA	NA	TRBV7-8	TRBJ1-4	TGTGCCAGCAGTCGCGGGGGGAATGAAAAACTGTTTTTT	CASSRGGNEKLFF
NA	NA	TRBV19	TRBJ2-6	TGTGCCAGTAGTATAAGAGCTGGGGCCAACGTGCTGACTTTC	CASSIRAGANVLTF
NA	once	TRBV28	TRBJ2-7	TGTGCCAGCAGCCCCCCCACTAGCAGCTACGAGCAGTACTTC	CASSPPTSSYEQYF
TRBD1	NA	TRBV29-1	TRBJ2-7	TGCAGCGTTGGGGGGACAGGGTCCTACGAGCAGTACTTC	CSVGGTGSYEQYF
TRBD2	few	TRBV18	TRBJ2-3	TGTGCCAGCTCACCAGGGGTCGGGGGGGCCTTCACAGATACGCAGTATTTT	CASSPGVGGAFTDTQYF
TRBD2	NA	TRBV24-1	TRBJ2-2	TGTGCCACCAGGGGGACTAGCGGGGGGCCGAACACCGGGGAGCTGTTTTTT	CATRGTSGGPNTGELFF
TRBD1	NA	TRBV28	TRBJ1-2	TGTGCCAGCAGTTTATTGCAGGGGGTAGGCTATGGCTACACCTTC	CASSLLQGVGYGYTF